Included here is one T cell receptor beta chain sequence, with context. Its antigen is unknown. The assay was immunoSEQ multiplex PCR, and TCRdb's table has in-frame clones only and misses some. In the table there are some 130,000 clones, 60% to 85% of which are singletons. The entry originates in a study of cytotoxic CD8 clonotypes in ibrutinib-treated CLL. Study findings and constraints: Upon ibrutinib response clonality rose, and upon progression it fell back toward baseline. Clonality measured at baseline exceeded age-matched healthy donors, tracking circulating CD8+ T-cell counts.

The TCR was taken from a human donor with chronic lymphocytic leukemia. This specimen consisted of PBMCs, obtained after 24 months of ibrutinib treatment.

CDR3 bases: TGTGCCAGCAGCTTTGCTTACTGGGGTCCAAGCACAGATACGCAGTATTTT. It encodes CASSFAYWGPSTDTQYF. This rearrangement joins TRBV11-2 to TRBJ2-3, with unresolved D. Germline V gene data show CDR1 as SGHAT and CDR2 as FQNNGV. There are 17 residues in the CDR3. V gave up 3 bases and J gave up 0 bases, with 16 bases separating them.